This record looks at one T cell receptor (beta chain) sequence and its context. What it recognizes is unknown. The donors were part of the validation cohort of 120 subjects. That cohort was separate from the first cohort, which comprised under 700 subjects. The sample belongs to a study of cytomegalovirus exposure and HLA in healthy donors. Study results and caveats: The investigators catalogued 150 to 200 TCR beta chains as cytomegalovirus-associated. There were some public TCRs occurring in many donors, but most TCR sequences were rare.

TCRdb's table, derived via immunoSEQ multiplex PCR, lists solely in-frame clones and lacks some. This sample carries some 140,000 clones, over 80% of them seen once, and the ten largest clones take about 6.7%. V dropped 0 bases and J dropped 0 bases, with 10 bases sitting between them. CDR1 is SGHAT, CDR2 FQNNGV, per germline. There are 16 residues in the CDR3. The V and J genes are TRBV11-2 and TRBJ2-3, with D hard to call. The receptor comes from a woman aged 30 to 39 in good health and CMV-seropositive. Sequenced material: PBMCs. CDR3 nucleotides: TGTGCCAGCAGCTTAGATGCGCGGTCTAGCACAGATACGCAGTATTTT. Amino acid sequence: CASSLDARSSTDTQYF. Variable domain in full (rest from reference TRBV11-2 and TRBJ2-3): EAGVAQSPRYKIIEKRQSVAFWCNPISGHATLYWYQQILGQGPKLLIQFQNNGVVDDSQLPKDRFSAERLKGVDSTLKIQPAKLEDSAVYLCASSLDARSSTDTQYFGPGTRLTVL.